What follows is one T cell receptor beta chain and its context. Trimming pared 2 bases from V and 1 base from J, leaving 5 bases between. This CDR3 is 13 amino acids long. Germline CDR1 SGHDN, CDR2 FVKESK. Generated by immunoSEQ multiplex PCR, the TCRdb table keeps only in-frame clones and is missing some. The table includes around 30,000 clones, over 80% detected once. The data stem from a study of chemoradiotherapy in HPV16-positive cancers. Study details: Functional T-cell assays on a couple of HPV16-positive patients' cells defined candidate HPV-specific clones and common TCR motifs.

Repertoires were sampled repeatedly during chemoradiotherapy. Material: blood, obtained from a patient who underwent chemoradiotherapy. V is TRBV14 and J is TRBJ1-2; D is unresolved. The sequence came from a human donor with HPV-associated anogenital cancer. CDR3 protein: CASSQISNYGYTF. The CDR3 coding sequence is TGTGCCAGCAGCCAAATCAGTAACTATGGCTACACCTTC.